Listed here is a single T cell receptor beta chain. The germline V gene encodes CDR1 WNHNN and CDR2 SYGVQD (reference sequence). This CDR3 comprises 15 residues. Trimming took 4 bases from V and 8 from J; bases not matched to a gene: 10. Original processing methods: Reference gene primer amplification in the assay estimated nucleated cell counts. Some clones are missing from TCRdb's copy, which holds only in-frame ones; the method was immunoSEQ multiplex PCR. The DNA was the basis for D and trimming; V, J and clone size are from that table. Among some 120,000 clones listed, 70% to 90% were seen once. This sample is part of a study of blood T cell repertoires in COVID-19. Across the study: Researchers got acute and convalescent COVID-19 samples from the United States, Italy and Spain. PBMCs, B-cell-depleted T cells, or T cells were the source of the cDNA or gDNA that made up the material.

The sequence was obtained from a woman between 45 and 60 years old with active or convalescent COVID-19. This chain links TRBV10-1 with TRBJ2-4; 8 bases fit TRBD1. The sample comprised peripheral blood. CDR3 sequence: CASSANRGIRYIQYF. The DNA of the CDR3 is TGCGCCAGCAGTGCTAACAGGGGGATTCGATACATTCAGTACTTC.